This is a list of T cell receptor beta chains from one sample in a study of T-cell reconstitution after alpha-beta-depleted transplantation in children. TCRdb re-called the PCR reads through MiXCR, storing one row per CDR3 protein. This table has nearly 400,000 distinct CDR3 sequences, around 21% appearing once. Material: PBMCs from the stem cell graft donor, obtained from the stem cell graft. Receptors originate from a human donor who donated a stem cell graft to a child with acute myeloid leukemia. Both conserved end residues are trimmed from each CDR3.

v_call: TRBV29-1; cdr3_aa: SVVTGAAGEAF
v_call: TRBV11-2; cdr3_aa: ASSQGLAGVYEQY
v_call: TRBV20-1; cdr3_aa: SARDRDTDNEQF
v_call: TRBV7-2; cdr3_aa: ASRPGTPGDQQY
v_call: TRBV4-1; cdr3_aa: ASSQDRSSGRARQF
v_call: TRBV6-1; cdr3_aa: ASTPQGLNSPLH
v_call: TRBV5-1; cdr3_aa: ASSLEGTGGYEQY
v_call: TRBV20-1; cdr3_aa: SATLAGGPYNEQF
v_call: TRBV20-1; cdr3_aa: SAIGTSGTAYNEQF
v_call: TRBV6-2/TRBV6-3; cdr3_aa: ASSYSNPASSYEQY
v_call: TRBV4-2; cdr3_aa: ASSQGQGQDYGYT
v_call: TRBV5-1; cdr3_aa: ASSLSGGGQEQY
v_call: TRBV4-1; cdr3_aa: ASSQEGAEQY
v_call: TRBV7-8; cdr3_aa: ASSPGLAEVQETQY
v_call: TRBV5-1; cdr3_aa: ASSQTGPYEQY
v_call: TRBV10-3; cdr3_aa: AIRSTQETSLFEQY